Each of the 26 T cell receptor beta chains below was sequenced from the same sample in a study of identical twins. One entry per CDR3 protein, called by TCRdb with MiXCR from the 5' RACE reads. The sample includes under 300,000 distinct CDR3 sequences, about 14% of them seen just once. What was sequenced was memory (CD45RO+) T cells sorted from blood. The receptor set was obtained from a woman aged 18-29 years in good health.

This clonotype was counted only a few times. This chain connects TRBV6-2 or TRBV6-3 to TRBJ2-1; D not certain. Trimming shortened V by 2 bases and J by 9 bases, and 11 bases separated the two germline ends. This CDR3 comprises 13 residues. Germline values: CDR1 MNHEY, CDR2 SVGEGT. The CDR3 region is CASSYGPTPEQFF. DNA of the CDR3: TGTGCCAGCAGTTACGGGCCCACACCTGAGCAGTTCTTC.

This clonotype has a count of ten or more. In DNA, the CDR3 is TGTGCCAGCACCAATAGAGGGGGCTACGAGCAGTACTTC. Its protein is CASTNRGGYEQYF. The chain carries TRBV2 and TRBJ2-7, with a possible D match to TRBD1 (6 bases). The CDR3 consists of 13 residues. Trimming pared 7 bases from V and 3 bases from J, leaving 13 bases between. Germline V gene sequence: CDR1 SNHLY, CDR2 FYNNEI.

The chain recombines TRBV6-1 with TRBJ2-1; a weak D match, TRBD2 (7 bases). Germline-derived CDR1 and CDR2 are MNHNS and SASEGT. V was clipped by 7 bases and J by 10 bases, with 20 bases between them. The length of the CDR3 is 14 residues. In DNA form, the CDR3 reads TGTGCCAGCAACCAACAAGGGGGGGCCGGGGAGCAGTTCTTC. Translation: CASNQQGGAGEQFF.

The V and J genes are TRBV6-5 and TRBJ2-7; 13 positions agree with TRBD2. The length of the CDR3 is 15 residues. The J segment lost 5 bases and the V segment lost 4 bases, leaving 5 bases of the junction unmatched. Germline V CDR1 and CDR2: MNHEY, SVGAGI. CDR3 sequence reads: CASSSRLAGGHEQYF. The CDR3 region has the DNA TGTGCCAGCAGTTCCCGACTAGCGGGGGGCCACGAGCAGTACTTC.

J is TRBJ1-1 and V is TRBV2, with D hard to call. The germline CDR1 and CDR2 sequences are SNHLY and FYNNEI. The CDR3 contains 13 residues. The V gene lost 6 bases and the J gene lost 5 bases, with 13 bases spanning the gap. The CDR3 DNA reads TGTGCCAGCAGAGGACCTTTGGGGACTGAAGCTTTCTTT. It translates to CASRGPLGTEAFF.

This clonotype has a handful of counts. This chain connects TRBV11-3 to TRBJ2-1, with 9 bases matching TRBD2. This CDR3 contains 15 residues. Germline V gives CDR1 SGHNT, CDR2 YENEEA. With V trimmed by 1 base and J by 9 bases, 7 bases remained unmatched. CDR3 bases: TGTGCCAGCAGCTTAGCTGGCGGGGGGGCCGTTGAGCAGTTCTTC. Amino acid sequence: CASSLAGGGAVEQFF.

This clonotype was seen a few times. The V call is TRBV4-1, the J call TRBJ2-1; D ambiguous. Germline loops: CDR1 MGHRA, CDR2 YSYEKL. The CDR3 has 13 amino acids. Trimming stripped 2 bases from V and 8 bases from J, with 10 bases between. The CDR3 loop reads CASSQSRLDEQFF. In DNA form, the CDR3 reads TGCGCCAGCAGCCAATCGCGGCTTGATGAGCAGTTCTTC.

This clonotype has just a few counts. CDR3 residues: CSARETGDGGELFF. DNA for the CDR3: TGCAGTGCTAGAGAGACAGGGGACGGTGGGGAGCTGTTTTTT. V gene TRBV20-1 combines with J gene TRBJ2-2; the match to TRBD1 covers 8 bases. V lost 0 bases, J lost 8 bases, and 5 bases stayed unmatched. From germline, CDR1 is DFQATT and CDR2 SNEGSKA (reference sequence). The CDR3 contains 14 residues.

This clonotype showed up just a few times. This chain uses TRBV29-1 with TRBJ1-4; D is uncertain. Deletions cut 6 bases from V and 3 bases from J, with 11 bases between. There are 13 residues in the CDR3. Germline V lookup: CDR1 SQVTM, CDR2 ANQGSEA. CDR3 sequence reads: CSVQEGANEKLFF. The CDR3 DNA follows: TGCAGCGTCCAGGAGGGTGCTAATGAAAAACTGTTTTTT.

The chain is built from TRBV3-1 and TRBJ1-1, with 7 bases matching TRBD1. Per germline, CDR1 LGHDT and CDR2 YNNKEL (reference sequence). Unmatched junction bases numbered 7, after V lost 6 bases and J lost 0 bases. The CDR3 covers 15 residues. The DNA of the CDR3 is TGTGCCAGCAGAAGACAGGGTAGGGTGAACACTGAAGCTTTCTTT. Translating it yields CASRRQGRVNTEAFF.

The chain couples TRBV2 to TRBJ2-5; the D call may be TRBD1 or TRBD2 (5 bases each). With 3 bases removed from V and 7 bases from J, the gap between germline ends came to 12 bases. Germline lookup yields CDR1 SNHLY and CDR2 FYNNEI. The length of the CDR3 is 13 residues. CDR3 bases: TGTGCCAGCAGTGAGGGGGTATATGGGACCCAGTACTTC. This sequence encodes CASSEGVYGTQYF.

This clonotype was seen a handful of times. The chain links TRBV29-1 to TRBJ2-3, with 11 bases aligning to TRBD2. CDR3 length equals 12 residues. Germline V gives CDR1 SQVTM, CDR2 ANQGSEA. The DNA for the CDR3 is TGCAGTGCTAGCGGGGGGAGGGATACGCAGTATTTT. The encoded protein is CSASGGRDTQYF.

This sequence joins TRBV20-1 and TRBJ2-7, with a possible D match to TRBD1 (5 bases). The V gene lost 1 base and the J gene lost 3 bases, with 7 bases spanning the gap. The CDR3 contains 12 residues. Germline V CDR1 and CDR2: DFQATT, SNEGSKA (reference sequence). The CDR3 DNA follows: TGCAGTGCTAGAGGACAGTACTACGAGCAGTACTTC. Encoded protein: CSARGQYYEQYF.

This clonotype was picked up a small number of times. The CDR3 region is CASSQARDTEAFF. The CDR3, as DNA: TGTGCCAGCAGCCAAGCTAGAGACACTGAAGCTTTCTTT. V is TRBV7-2 and J is TRBJ1-1; D is ambiguous. The CDR3 consists of 13 residues. Trimming cost V 5 bases and J 3 bases, with 10 bases left between them. CDR1 and CDR2 (germline): SGHTA, FQGNSA.

The chain carries TRBV7-9 and TRBJ2-1; TRBD2 matches at 14 bases. J gave up 10 bases and V 5 bases, and 4 bases lay outside the gene matches. The CDR3 extends over 14 amino acids. Germline CDR1 and CDR2: SEHNR and FQNEAQ (reference sequence). In nucleotides, the CDR3 is TGTGCCAGCAGCACCTGGACTAGCGGGGGGGAGCAGTTCTTC. Amino acid sequence: CASSTWTSGGEQFF.

This chain uses TRBV5-1 with TRBJ2-3; no clear D gene. This CDR3 is 13 amino acids long. Trimming took 4 bases from V and 4 from J, leaving 10 bases between them. Looked up from germline, CDR1 is SGHRS and CDR2 is YFSETQ. CDR3 coding DNA: TGCGCCAGCAGCCCCCTCGGCGCAGATACGCAGTATTTT. Residues: CASSPLGADTQYF. Based on the CDR3 plus reference TRBV5-1 and TRBJ2-3, the full variable domain is KAGVTQTPRYLIKTRGQQVTLSCSPISGHRSVSWYQQTPGQGLQFLFEYFSETQRNKGNFPGRFSGRQFSNSRSEMNVSTLELGDSALYLCASSPLGADTQYFGPGTRLTVL.

This clonotype appeared a few times. The chain couples TRBV7-9 to TRBJ2-3, with 13 bases that match TRBD2. The germline CDR1 and CDR2 sequences are SEHNR and FQNEAQ (reference sequence). Trimming cost V 4 bases and J 3 bases; bases outside gene matches: 4. This CDR3 spans 16 amino acids. CDR3 coding DNA: TGTGCCAGCAGCTCGAGGACTAGCGGGGGTACAGATACGCAGTATTTT. This gives the protein CASSSRTSGGTDTQYF.

This clonotype was seen repeatedly, ten times or more. The chain employs TRBV29-1 and TRBJ1-1; D gene unclear. This CDR3 is built from 14 residues. CDR1 SQVTM and CDR2 ANQGSEA come from the germline V gene. The V gene lost 3 bases and the J gene lost 7 bases, with 18 bases spanning the gap. CDR3 sequence (DNA): TGCAGCGTTGAGGTAGGCCTCCGGGGTTATGAAGCTTTCTTT. Amino acid sequence: CSVEVGLRGYEAFF.

This clonotype was seen a few times. This rearrangement joins TRBV10-1 to TRBJ1-1; perhaps TRBD1 as D (6 bases). Looked up from germline, CDR1 is WNHNN and CDR2 is SYGVQD (reference sequence). Trimming removed 3 bases at V and 8 bases at J, with 16 bases between. There are 14 residues in the CDR3. The CDR3 region has the DNA TGCGCCAGCAGTGATTCGGGGGGCGGAAGGGAAGCTTTCTTT. Its protein is CASSDSGGGREAFF.

The chain combines TRBV6-2 or TRBV6-3 with TRBJ2-1; D might be TRBD1 (7 bases). The length of the CDR3 is 16 residues. Per the germline V gene, CDR1 is MNHEY and CDR2 is SVGEGT. The ends were cut back, 6 bases at V and 6 bases at J, with 21 bases in the middle. In DNA, the CDR3 is TGTGCCAGCAGCTCAGGGGGGACTCACCCTTCCAATGAGCAGTTCTTC. Amino acid sequence: CASSSGGTHPSNEQFF.

The chain recombines TRBV20-1 with TRBJ2-7; 11 positions agree with TRBD2. CDR1 and CDR2 (germline): DFQATT, SNEGSKA (reference sequence). Unmatched junction bases numbered 13, after V lost 6 bases and J lost 3 bases. The CDR3 is 16 residues long. The CDR3 coding sequence is TGCAGTGCCTGGGGCTGGGGACTAGCGGACCGCTACGAGCAGTACTTC. Translated, it gives CSAWGWGLADRYEQYF.

This clonotype was seen a few times. The chain is built from TRBV6-1 and TRBJ2-6; D gene ambiguous. The V gene's germline CDR1 is MNHNS and CDR2 SASEGT. CDR3 length: 14 amino acids. Trimming removed 7 bases from V and 4 bases from J, with 11 bases in between. CDR3 region: CASKSHAGANVLTF. CDR3 DNA: TGTGCCAGCAAGTCGCATGCCGGGGCCAACGTCCTGACTTTC.

This chain joins TRBV18 and TRBJ2-2, with D perhaps matching TRBD1 (5 bases). CDR1 and CDR2 from the germline V gene are KGHSH and LQKENI. There are 15 residues in the CDR3. Trimming shortened V by 6 bases and J by 0 bases, and 11 bases separated the two germline ends. This CDR3 is CASSLTGANTGELFF. Here the CDR3 DNA reads TGTGCCAGCTCCCTTACAGGAGCGAACACCGGGGAGCTGTTTTTT.

This clonotype was found a few times. The DNA of the CDR3 is TGCGCCAGCAGCTCGGGGACTAGCGGGAGGGCCCGGGAGACCCAGTACTTC. This translates into CASSSGTSGRARETQYF. The chain employs TRBV5-1 and TRBJ2-5; TRBD2 matches at 16 bases. The germline CDR1 and CDR2 sequences are SGHRS and YFSETQ. V was pared by 3 bases and J by 5 bases, with 7 bases of the junction left unmatched. The CDR3 is 17 amino acids. The variable domain in full, with the rest retrieved from reference TRBV5-1 and TRBJ2-5, is KAGVTQTPRYLIKTRGQQVTLSCSPISGHRSVSWYQQTPGQGLQFLFEYFSETQRNKGNFPGRFSGRQFSNSRSEMNVSTLELGDSALYLCASSSGTSGRARETQYFGPGTRLLVL.

There are many counts of this clonotype. V is TRBV9 and J is TRBJ1-1; D remains ambiguous. CDR1 SGDLS and CDR2 YYNGEE come from the germline V gene. There are 12 residues in the CDR3. Deletions cut 3 bases from V and 4 bases from J, with 7 bases between. The CDR3 here is CASSDTRTEAFF. Written as DNA, the CDR3 is TGTGCCAGCAGCGATACACGCACTGAAGCTTTCTTT.

The rearrangement joins TRBV11-2 to TRBJ2-5; D remains unclear. Germline CDR1 is SGHAT and CDR2 is FQNNGV. The CDR3 loop spans 12 amino acids. Deletions cut 6 bases from V and 5 bases from J, with 10 bases between. CDR3 loop: CASRPSQETQYF. The CDR3 DNA reads as TGTGCCAGCAGACCTTCCCAGGAGACCCAGTACTTC.